These 28 T cell receptor beta chains were sequenced from one sample in a study of cytomegalovirus exposure and HLA in healthy donors. PCR used 60 Vbeta primers and 13 Jbeta primers. Measured with immunoSEQ multiplex PCR; TCRdb has only the in-frame clones, and not every one. Among more than 140,000 clones listed, about 75% were seen once. The sequencing input was PBMCs. The receptors shown here come from a male donor in good health and CMV-seronegative.

CDR3 coding DNA: TGTGCTAGTGGTTCAGACAGGGGTTCTGGAAACACCATATATTTT. It translates to CASGSDRGSGNTIYF. The rearrangement uses TRBV12-5 and TRBJ1-3, with 8 bases aligning to TRBD1. The germline gives CDR1 LGHNT, CDR2 FRNRAP. The CDR3 consists of 15 residues. J lost 1 base, V lost 4 bases, and 3 bases had no gene match.

This clone is a singleton in its sample. The chain has TRBV25-1 and TRBJ1-3, with a possible D match to TRBD1 (5 bases). In germline, CDR1 is MGHDK, CDR2 SYGVNS. Trimming cost V 2 bases and J 1 base, with 15 bases left between them. The CDR3 consists of 17 residues. CDR3 amino acids: CASSEEKGLGSGNTIYF. CDR3 in DNA: TGTGCCAGCAGTGAAGAGAAGGGGCTCGGGTCTGGAAACACCATATATTTT.

The chain carries TRBV5-4 and TRBJ1-2; TRBD1 is a possible D gene (5 bases). V was pared by 0 bases and J by 7 bases, with 10 bases between. Germline-derived CDR1 and CDR2 are SGHNT and YYREEE (reference sequence). This CDR3 contains 13 residues. The CDR3 DNA follows: TGTGCCAGCAGCTTGGGCAGGGAGGGTGGCTACACCTTC. As protein: CASSLGREGGYTF.

This clone was detected a few times. The rearrangement uses TRBV7-6 and TRBJ2-1; perhaps TRBD2 as D (6 bases). The V end was cut by 0 bases, the J end by 4 bases, with 13 bases between. Germline V gene lookup returns CDR1 SGHVS and CDR2 FNYEAQ. The CDR3 has 16 residues. The CDR3 DNA is TGTGCCAGCAGCTTAGCCAGCGGGCCCCCATACAATGAGCAGTTCTTC. Residues: CASSLASGPPYNEQFF.

The gene calls are TRBV5-5 and TRBJ1-2, with 11 bases that match TRBD1. The germline CDR1 and CDR2 sequences are SGHKS and YYEKEE (reference sequence). This CDR3 comprises 17 residues. V shed 1 base, J shed 1 base, and the junction held 6 bases outside the gene matches. The CDR3 region is CASSLRDRGALNYGYTF. CDR3 DNA: TGTGCCAGCAGCTTGAGGGACAGGGGGGCCCTTAACTATGGCTACACCTTC.

The chain recombines TRBV6-4 with TRBJ2-1; 8 nucleotides align to TRBD2. CDR3 length: 15 amino acids. CDR1 MRHNA and CDR2 SNTAGT come from the germline V gene. The V gene end was trimmed by 2 bases and the J gene end by 6 bases; junction bases not matched to a gene: 6. The CDR3 DNA follows: TGTGCCAGCAGTGACACAACCGGGACTAGCAATGAGCAGTTCTTC. This encodes CASSDTTGTSNEQFF.

This chain links TRBV6-5 with TRBJ2-7, with TRBD1 identical over 9 bases. Germline V gives CDR1 MNHEY, CDR2 SVGAGI. The ends lost 6 bases at V and 0 bases at J; junction bases unmatched: 6. The CDR3 covers 15 residues. The CDR3 DNA follows: TGTGCCAGCAGAGGGACAGGGCAAAGCTCCTACGAGCAGTACTTC. It encodes CASRGTGQSSYEQYF.

The chain links TRBV10-3 to TRBJ1-5; 10 nucleotides align to TRBD1. The CDR3 sequence is 16 residues long. Trimming cost V 6 bases and J 0 bases; bases outside gene matches: 5. Germline assignment: CDR1 ENHRY and CDR2 SYGVKD. The DNA of the CDR3 is TGTGCCATCAGCGGGACAGGGGATCATAGCAATCAGCCCCAGCATTTT. It codes for CAISGTGDHSNQPQHF.

V gene TRBV29-1 combines with J gene TRBJ1-2; D unclear. The V gene's germline CDR1 is SQVTM and CDR2 ANQGSEA. This CDR3 comprises 13 residues. Deletions cut 3 bases from V and 3 bases from J, with 11 bases between. In DNA, the CDR3 is TGCAGCGTTGAGCCCGCAGTGGACTATGGCTACACCTTC. Translation gives CSVEPAVDYGYTF. The entire variable domain, with the rest obtained from reference TRBV29-1 and TRBJ1-2, is as follows: SAVISQKPSRDICQRGTSLTIQCQVDSQVTMMFWYRQQPGQSLTLIATANQGSEATYESGFVIDKFPISRPNLTFSTLTVSNMSPEDSSIYLCSVEPAVDYGYTFGSGTRLTVV.

This chain links TRBV4-1 with TRBJ1-1; D is ambiguous. Looked up from germline, CDR1 is MGHRA and CDR2 is YSYEKL. Deletions cut 0 bases from V and 1 base from J, with 12 bases between. The CDR3 is 16 residues long. CDR3 region: CASSQDPLRGNTEAFF. CDR3 bases: TGCGCCAGCAGCCAAGATCCCCTACGGGGGAACACTGAAGCTTTCTTT.

This sequence joins TRBV6-1 and TRBJ2-7; 9 positions match TRBD1. V was pared by 11 bases and J by 4 bases, with 9 bases of the junction left unmatched. This CDR3 is 13 amino acids long. Germline lookup yields CDR1 MNHNS and CDR2 SASEGT. In DNA, the CDR3 is TGTGCCTCCGGGGCACAGGGGGCGTACGAGCAGTACTTC. It codes for CASGAQGAYEQYF.

The gene calls are TRBV28 and TRBJ1-1, with TRBD1 as a possible D gene (5 bases). Germline V gives CDR1 MDHEN, CDR2 SYDVKM. Trimming stripped 3 bases from V and 10 bases from J, with 12 bases between. This CDR3 spans 12 amino acids. The CDR3: CASSFGGVVAFF. The CDR3 nucleotides are TGTGCCAGCAGTTTTGGGGGGGTAGTAGCTTTCTTT.

This chain joins TRBV5-5 and TRBJ2-5; D gene uncertain. The V gene lost 2 bases and the J gene lost 0 bases, with 5 bases spanning the gap. There are 13 residues in the CDR3. The V gene's germline CDR1 is SGHKS and CDR2 YYEKEE (reference sequence). CDR3 sequence reads: CASSFGYQETQYF. The CDR3, as DNA: TGTGCCAGCAGCTTCGGGTACCAAGAGACCCAGTACTTC.

The chain carries TRBV10-3 and TRBJ2-2, with 13 bases that match TRBD2. Trimming cost V 6 bases and J 4 bases; bases outside gene matches: 8. The CDR3 has 17 residues. Germline V gives CDR1 ENHRY, CDR2 SYGVKD. CDR3 sequence reads: CAISGIRTSGSTGELFF. Written as DNA, the CDR3 is TGTGCCATCAGCGGGATTCGGACTAGCGGGAGCACCGGGGAGCTGTTTTTT.

This chain connects TRBV5-1 to TRBJ1-1; D perhaps matches TRBD1 (5 bases). The CDR3 spans 13 residues. Germline CDR1 SGHRS, CDR2 YFSETQ. V was pared by 4 bases and J by 1 base, with 8 bases between. CDR3 bases: TGCGCCAGCAGCCCTACAGGGAACACTGAAGCTTTCTTT. As protein: CASSPTGNTEAFF.

The CDR3 DNA sequence: TGTGCCAGCTCACCGTCGGCGGGAGAGGCTGGGGCCAACGTCCTGACTTTC. Translation gives CASSPSAGEAGANVLTF. The chain carries TRBV18 and TRBJ2-6, with TRBD2 identical over 7 bases. Trimming took 3 bases from V and 2 from J; bases not matched to a gene: 7. This CDR3 comprises 17 residues. Germline CDR1 reads KGHSH; CDR2 reads LQKENI.

V is TRBV7-9 and J is TRBJ1-3; TRBD1 agrees at 8 bases. The germline CDR1 and CDR2 sequences are SEHNR and FQNEAQ (reference sequence). The V and J ends lost 1 base and 4 bases, in that order; junction bases with no gene match: 6. The CDR3 extends over 16 amino acids. The CDR3 coding sequence is TGTGCCAGCAGCTTAGTTGGACAGGGCGGAGGAAACACCATATATTTT. Residues: CASSLVGQGGGNTIYF.

CDR3 nucleotides: TGTGCCAGCAGTTTAACAGGGACGGCGGAGCAGTACTTC. Its translation: CASSLTGTAEQYF. The chain recombines TRBV6-5 with TRBJ2-7, with TRBD1 as a possible D gene (6 bases). With 4 bases removed from V and 7 bases from J, the gap between germline ends came to 14 bases. Germline CDR1 reads MNHEY; CDR2 reads SVGAGI. This CDR3 has 13 amino acids.

In this sample, this clone turned up once. This chain uses TRBV29-1 with TRBJ1-4; 8 nucleotides align to TRBD1. CDR3 length equals 12 residues. Germline CDR1 and CDR2: SQVTM and ANQGSEA. The ends lost 6 bases at V and 9 bases at J; junction bases unmatched: 6. The DNA for the CDR3 is TGCAGCGTCCCCGGGACAGGCAAAAAACTGTTTTTT. This encodes CSVPGTGKKLFF.

This clone was counted a single time. This chain joins TRBV7-2 and TRBJ2-3; perhaps TRBD2 as D (6 bases). Germline assignment: CDR1 SGHTA and CDR2 FQGNSA. There are 18 residues in the CDR3. V gave up 1 base and J gave up 2 bases, with 19 bases separating them. The CDR3 sequence is CASSLGRYAGLPTDTQYF. In DNA, the CDR3 is TGTGCCAGCAGCTTAGGCCGTTACGCGGGACTTCCCACAGATACGCAGTATTTT.

The rearrangement links TRBV18 to TRBJ1-1, with D possibly being TRBD1 (6 bases). The CDR3 spans 15 residues. Trimming pared 6 bases from V and 1 base from J, leaving 15 bases between. CDR1 KGHSH and CDR2 LQKENI come from the germline V gene. The CDR3, as DNA: TGTGCCAGCTCGGCAACAGGGACGGCGAACACTGAAGCTTTCTTT. Residues: CASSATGTANTEAFF.

This chain's CDR3 is CASSLFEGGNTEAFF. CDR3 in DNA: TGTGCCAGCAGCTTATTCGAAGGCGGGAACACTGAAGCTTTCTTT. The chain employs TRBV7-8 and TRBJ1-1, with D uncertain. The CDR3 has 15 residues. The V and J ends lost 2 bases and 1 base respectively, with 11 bases between them. Germline CDR1 reads SGHVS; CDR2 reads FQNEAQ.

This sequence joins TRBV2 and TRBJ1-2; TRBD1 aligns across 7 bases. CDR1 is SNHLY and CDR2 is FYNNEI in the germline V gene. The CDR3 consists of 13 residues. The V gene end was trimmed by 7 bases and the J gene end by 4 bases; junction bases not matched to a gene: 6. The CDR3 DNA is TGTGCCAGCACTCAACAGGGGACCTATGGCTACACCTTC. Its protein product is CASTQQGTYGYTF.

The V gene is TRBV5-1, the J gene TRBJ2-3, with a tentative D call TRBD2 (5 bases). V shed 2 bases and J shed 4 bases, with 8 bases lying between them. The CDR3 length is 13 residues. Germline V lookup: CDR1 SGHRS, CDR2 YFSETQ. CDR3 sequence reads: CASSLAAADTQYF. DNA of the CDR3: TGCGCCAGCAGCTTAGCGGCGGCAGATACGCAGTATTTT.

V usage is TRBV18 and J usage is TRBJ1-1, with a weak D call TRBD1 (5 bases). CDR1 KGHSH and CDR2 LQKENI come from the germline V gene. The V gene lost 6 bases and the J gene lost 5 bases, with 13 bases spanning the gap. The length of the CDR3 is 13 residues. The CDR3 nucleotides are TGTGCCAGCTCTGAGGCCAAGGGGACTGAAGCTTTCTTT. The encoded protein is CASSEAKGTEAFF.

V gene TRBV19 combines with J gene TRBJ2-1; 10 bases are shared with TRBD2. The CDR3 runs to 16 residues. Germline V CDR1 and CDR2: LNHDA, SQIVND (reference sequence). V was clipped by 2 bases and J by 2 bases; unmatched bases: 3. The CDR3 sequence is CASSISSGSPYNEQFF. CDR3 DNA: TGTGCCAGTAGTATATCTAGCGGGAGCCCCTACAATGAGCAGTTCTTC.

The chain recombines TRBV30 with TRBJ1-6, with D perhaps TRBD1 (6 bases). V lost 4 bases to trimming and J lost 3 bases, with 16 bases between them. The CDR3 totals 16 residues. The V gene's germline CDR1 is GTSNPN and CDR2 SVGIG (reference sequence). The CDR3 sequence: CAWKREGGGYNSPLHF. In nucleotides, the CDR3 is TGTGCCTGGAAAAGAGAGGGAGGGGGCTATAATTCACCCCTCCACTTT.

The rearrangement joins TRBV11-2 to TRBJ1-1, with a possible D match to TRBD1 (6 bases). The V end was cut by 5 bases, the J end by 1 base, with 11 bases between. Germline V gene lookup returns CDR1 SGHAT and CDR2 FQNNGV. This CDR3 has 14 residues. The CDR3: CASSENRANTEAFF. Written as DNA, the CDR3 is TGTGCCAGCAGCGAAAACAGGGCGAACACTGAAGCTTTCTTT.